This T cell receptor beta chain was sequenced during a study of T cell responses to AZD1222 COVID-19 vaccine. Overall study findings and caveats: White British people made up most donors, females outnumbered males, and clonal diversity was possibly underestimated. Sampling that yielded the repertoires occurred only after the peak T cell response.

This CDR3 comprises 16 residues. After removal of 2 bases from V and 2 bases from J, the junction contained 7 bases not matched to a gene. Germline CDR1 SGHTA, CDR2 FQGNSA. Some clones are missing from TCRdb's copy, which holds only in-frame ones; the method was immunoSEQ multiplex PCR. This sample has about 150,000 clones, with about nine tenths found just once. This clone was recorded once. The antigen is unknown. This TCR came from an adult in good health. The material sequenced was peripheral blood, taken on day 0 of AZD1222 vaccination. This rearrangement joins TRBV7-2 to TRBJ2-3, with 7 bases fitting TRBD1. The CDR3 here is CASSLTGTAYTDTQYF. The CDR3 DNA is TGTGCCAGCAGCTTAACCGGGACAGCTTACACAGATACGCAGTATTTT.